This TCR beta chain was recovered during a study of neurological immune-mediated disorders. As for the cDNA, it was generated by 5'RACE with 10-nucleotide random UMIs. TCRdb fed the 5' RACE reads into MiXCR, producing one record per CDR3 protein. The table has about 18,000 distinct CDR3 sequences, approximately 11% seen once. This clonotype was recorded at least ten times. As yet, its antigen is unknown. Trimming removed 1 base from V and 3 bases from J; junction bases left unmatched: 13. CDR1 and CDR2 (germline): SGHAT, FQNNGV. The CDR3 totals 20 residues. Study-level results: CDR3 amino acid sequences found in expanded clones were never shared across subjects, suggesting private repertoires in all groups.

There were 850,000 to 1,000,000 CD4+ or CD8+ T cells used in the sorted libraries. This chain connects TRBV11-2 to TRBJ1-6; 9 bases fit TRBD1. Sample: CD8+ T cells from blood. The clonotype originates from a woman aged 45-65 years in good health. The DNA of the CDR3 is TGTGCCAGCAGCTTAGTCACCGGGACAGGGATGTTCGTCTATAATTCACCCCTCCACTTT. Its translation: CASSLVTGTGMFVYNSPLHF.